This note documents a single T cell receptor (beta chain) sequence. The clone's antigen remains unknown. Nothing much larger sits one base from this clone, and base qualities are not available. Library construction relied on the immunoSEQ multiplex PCR assay. A mixture of 60 forward primers for TCR Vbeta segments and 13 reverse primers for TCR Jbeta segments was used in the multiplex PCR. Amplification of the CDR3 region of rearranged TCR beta genes was performed with a multiplex PCR assay on genomic DNA. On the Illumina HiSeq System, the amplified TCR beta libraries were sequenced as 87-base-pair reads. The original methods were these. A later analysis counted about 80 million unique TCR beta chains across the 666 repertoires, and some 11 million of these chains were shared by at least two donors. A nearest-neighbor algorithm error-corrected the raw reads and collapsed the reads into unique sequences, merging closely related sequences to remove PCR and sequencing errors. To assign V, D and J gene segments, CDR3 sequences were aligned to IMGT reference sequences. For a sequence to be retained, at least a six-nucleotide match to both a V gene segment and a J gene segment was required. Rearrangements were called productive when the CDR3 lacked stop codons and stayed in frame with V and J; all others were non-productive. CDR3 was defined according to IMGT convention as the region running from the second conserved V-encoded cysteine to the conserved J-encoded phenylalanine. Sequences without an unambiguous match to a single V gene segment were excluded from the earlier analysis of a few hundred of the donors. In an earlier analysis of 587 of the donors, V segments were called functional above 56.7% productive rearrangements and were called segregating when the between-donor standard deviation exceeded 5%. A statistical classification framework was built to diagnose cytomegalovirus status from the catalog of TCR beta chain sequences. In a later analysis, TCR nucleotide sequences were compared against IMGT/GENE-DB human TR gene sequences so that V and J genes could be assigned. In a later analysis, CDR3 sequences and most-parsimonious VDJ recombination scenarios were assigned using the TCRdist pipeline. In a later analysis, each TCR beta chain was defined by its CDR3 amino acid sequence together with its V-gene family, and reads lacking a unique V-gene family were excluded. As a way to deal with suspected cross-contamination and a sequencing artifact, a later analysis dropped approximately 570 nucleotide sequences that were highly shared and had low generation probability. In a later analysis, a clonal expansion index was calculated for each public chain from normalized within-repertoire ranks of inferred template counts. Generation probabilities in a later analysis came from a VDJ recombination model fitted to out-of-frame rearrangements, and those results were checked against IGoR. In a later analysis, hypergeometric tests were used to score TCR-TCR, TCR-HLA and TCR-CMV co-occurrence, with a repertoire-size bias correction applied to TCR pairs. In a later analysis, false discovery rates were estimated by permuting HLA or CMV assignments 20 times. In a later analysis, co-occurring TCRs were grouped with DBSCAN, and TCRdist sequence similarity was added when clustering was performed within HLA-allele-positive subsets. Repertoires with fewer than 30,000 or more than 120,000 public chains, plus five repertoires with anomalous nucleotide sharing, were excluded from co-occurrence clustering. This is the immuneACCESS table as TCRdb keeps it, with only in-frame sequences that have V and J called. A part of the clones is gone; compared with another copy, unresolved V genes explain less than half, and the rest is unexplained. V and J calls and clone size come straight from that table; D and trimming were deduced from the DNA. For this sample the table gives 150,000 to 200,000 clones, of which over 75% were detected only once. 1.3% of the sample is held by the ten biggest clonotypes.

In total, 500 to 700 healthy bone marrow donors made up the cohort. At the time of sampling, every cohort member was nominally healthy, though immune exposures that went unrecorded were likely present. The donor tested CMV seropositive, placing the donor among the approximately 290 seropositive members of the cohort. A peripheral blood sample was provided by each donor, and peripheral blood mononuclear cells were used for TCR beta sequencing. Genomic DNA was extracted from the blood cell samples with the Qiagen DNeasy Blood Extraction Kit. The CDR3 contains 17 residues, cysteine and phenylalanine counted. The DNA shown is the 51-base CDR3, in frame from base 1. From a lookup of the germline V gene (reference sequence), CDR1 and CDR2 are MNHEY and SMNVEV. Compared with germline, V lacks 5 bases and J lacks 2 bases; bases without a gene match: 11. The sample originates from a study of cytomegalovirus exposure and HLA in healthy donors (dated by TCRdb to 2015 to 2018). For the wider study: According to an earlier analysis of several hundred of the donors, about 179 million T cells yielded over 90 million unique TCR beta sequences and less than 300 Gb of sequence data. An early release covering about 600 HLA-typed donors comprised about 300 gigabases of sequencing data and around 80 million unique TCR sequences. The genetic ancestry cluster associated with self-reported Caucasian donors included about four fifths of the approximately 400 genotyped donors. The aim of the study was to test whether cataloging public T cell receptors could identify signatures of past pathogen exposure. The T cell repertoires of several hundred subjects were profiled by immunosequencing and related to cytomegalovirus serostatus. Besides the first cohort of roughly 640 subjects, a separate validation cohort made up of 120 different subjects was used. To predict cytomegalovirus infection status, the study brought together high-throughput TCR immunosequencing, statistical association of individual TCRs with disease status, and machine learning. A later analysis re-analyzed previously published TCR beta repertoires from approximately 670 donors and added high-resolution HLA genotyping to study TCR occurrence patterns. In the later analysis, no new phenotypic data were used to find candidate immune exposures; instead, reliance was placed on TCR beta sequences and their occurrence across donors. In an earlier analysis of 587 of the donors, high-throughput TCR beta sequencing was used to judge whether each TCR beta V gene segment behaved as functional or pseudogenic. Donor age, sex, ethnicity and CMV serostatus were collected together with the repertoire data. Genome-wide SNP genotypes for about 65% of the roughly 670 donors were used in a later genetic analysis, which treated that subset as a discovery cohort. Every repertoire in the discovery cohort had been generated on one and the same sequencing platform. Class I and class II HLA loci were covered by the typing at four-digit resolution. The number of typed donors differed by locus: about 620-640 for A, B, C, DRB1 and DQB1; 500 to 550 for DQA1; some 590 for DPA1; and some 430 for DPB1. A few DR-DQ haplotypes were treated as single units for association and clustering because of strong linkage in the cohort. Among some 400 genotyped donors of the cohort, an average of approximately 240,000 unique TCR beta nucleotide sequences was sequenced per donor, of which 15% to 20% were non-productive.

Results and caveats for the whole study, not just this receptor: The sequencing pipeline was judged likely to have produced a cluster of highly shared sequence variants as a technical artifact. It was suggested by the authors that the approach could potentially be generalized to other disease states and immunological phenotypes. V-gene and J-gene trimming of TCR beta chains was associated with a missense DCLRE1C variant in a later genetic analysis, and the association was replicated in an independent cohort. In a later analysis, 16,951 TCR beta sequences were associated with specific HLA alleles at a false discovery rate of 0.05. According to a later analysis, parvovirus B19, influenza, CMV and Epstein-Barr virus appeared linked to several top co-occurrence clusters. CMV serostatus was the only immune exposure information available for the cohort. According to a later analysis, TCR association rates differed among HLA loci, with DRB1 alleles showing the most associated TCRs and HLA-C alleles showing the fewest. In this cohort, only TCR beta chains were sequenced, and detectable features were limited by the absence of alpha or paired-chain data. Linkage disequilibrium might explain the correlated functional status among segregating V segments, but an unknown experimental factor could not be ruled out. The study gave a list of under 200 TCR beta chains associated with cytomegalovirus. The classifier was reported to diagnose cytomegalovirus status with high specificity and sensitivity in both the original cohort and the validation cohort. Because the 87-base-pair reads could not distinguish some IMGT-functional V segments, including TRBV6-2 and TRBV6-3, those segments were excluded. While some public TCRs were present in many individuals, most TCR sequences turned up only very rarely across donors. A later genetic analysis reported fewer N-insertions in productive TCRs among donors in an Asian-associated ancestry cluster than the roughly 700-donor mean. Strong co-occurrence of HLA alleles, especially DR and DQ, made assigning TCR associations to individual alleles difficult. Because some donors lacked HLA typing at each locus, the association tests relied only on the typed subset. The earlier analysis of some 560 of the donors excluded approximately 15 rarely observed V segments, including chromosome 9 orphons, because counts were too low. Roughly uniform sequencing depth across donors was assumed in presence/absence analyses, although this assumption may not hold. In vitro tests confirmed that three of the cytomegalovirus-associated TCR beta chains recognize cytomegalovirus antigens. Compared with equally common non-associated chains, HLA-associated TCR beta chains in a later analysis were more clonally expanded and had lower generation probabilities. A further reported finding was that TCR beta sequences accurately predicted the HLA-A and HLA-B alleles for most subjects in the first cohort. In an earlier analysis of around 600 of the donors, most TCR beta V segments were observed in productive rearrangements about 90% or about 30% of the time, broadly matching IMGT annotations. According to a later analysis, most CMV-associated TCR beta chains appeared to be HLA-restricted, and the HLA associations seemed to be driven largely by CMV exposure.

In this chain, TRBV27 is recombined with TRBJ2-2, with TRBD2 matching 7 junction bases. The sequenced sample was PBMCs. The origin of this receptor is a man aged 45-60 years in good health and CMV-seropositive. The sequence in DNA is TGTGCCAGCAGTCCCGCCGGACTAGGTTCCAACACCGGGGAGCTGTTTTTT. Translation gives CASSPAGLGSNTGELFF.